Many counts were recorded for the clone carrying this TCR beta chain. The record originates from a study of read filtering for tumor transcriptome and immune sequencing. Trimming shortened V by 5 bases and J by 5 bases, and 19 bases separated the two germline ends. CDR1 is SGHAT and CDR2 is FQDESV in the germline V gene (reference sequence). The length of the CDR3 is 15 residues. Molecular barcoded adaptors covering alpha/delta and beta/gamma chains were used on approximately 400 ng RNA. TCRdb independently ran MiXCR on the reads; one entry per CDR3 protein. The sample shows 62,000 or so distinct CDR3 sequences, roughly 13% of them seen only once.

The material sequenced was a population of CD138-negative cells sorted from bone marrow. The rearrangement joins TRBV11-1 to TRBJ2-7; D is uncertain. This clonotype was obtained from a donor over 35 with multiple myeloma. In nucleotides, the CDR3 is TGTGCCAGCAGCCTTGACGCGCCCCCCTTCCACGAGCAGTACTTC. Translation gives CASSLDAPPFHEQYF.